This TCR beta chain was sequenced during a study of T-cell reconstitution after alpha-beta-depleted transplantation in children. Study-level points and caveats: Several hundred expanded graft clones reportedly gave rise to the alpha-beta T cells present about two months after transplant. Some patients' high day-60 TCRbeta diversity was attributed to recipient cells surviving conditioning. The authors attributed T-cell counts and diversity one year after transplant mostly to newly produced T cells.

Notes on this clonotype: The antigen is not known.

There are 15 residues in the CDR3. Germline loops: CDR1 SGHVS, CDR2 FQNEAQ. V lost 5 bases, J lost 2 bases, and 13 bases lay in between. Unique molecular identifiers were used to barcode this TCRbeta library. TCRdb reprocessed the PCR reads via MiXCR and lists one record per CDR3 protein. The sample includes about 980,000 distinct CDR3 sequences, about 26% of them seen just once. The chain combines TRBV7-8 with TRBJ2-1; D ambiguous. This receptor was obtained from a boy in the first two years of life who had a stem cell transplant for SCID, so the T cells may come from the graft donor. The sample was PBMCs, mostly from graft donor cells, taken 360 days after TCRalphabeta/CD19-depleted stem cell transplant. For the CDR3, the DNA is TGTGCCAGCAGCCCCCCCGGGTTTACCTACAATGAGCAGTTCTTC. Its translation: CASSPPGFTYNEQFF.